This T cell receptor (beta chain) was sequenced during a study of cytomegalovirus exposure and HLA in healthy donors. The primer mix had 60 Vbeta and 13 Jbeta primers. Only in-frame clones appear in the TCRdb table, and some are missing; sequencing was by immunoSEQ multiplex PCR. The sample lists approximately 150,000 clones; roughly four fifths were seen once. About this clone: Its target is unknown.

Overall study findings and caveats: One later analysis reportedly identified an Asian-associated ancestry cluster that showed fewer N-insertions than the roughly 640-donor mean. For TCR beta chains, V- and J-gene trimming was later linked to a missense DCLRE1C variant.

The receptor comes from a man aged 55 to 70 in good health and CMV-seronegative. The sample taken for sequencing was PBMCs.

CDR3 sequence: CASSLSAVTLLGGYTF. DNA of the CDR3: TGTGCCAGCAGTTTATCCGCAGTGACCCTCCTAGGCGGCTACACCTTC. The chain combines TRBV28 with TRBJ1-2; D is unclear. The V end lost 1 base, the J end lost 8 bases, and 20 bases lay between the germline ends. Germline V gene data show CDR1 as MDHEN and CDR2 as SYDVKM. CDR3 length: 16 amino acids.